The rows below give T cell receptor beta chains drawn from one sample of a study of T-cell memory formation after mild COVID-19. TCRdb reanalysed the 5' RACE reads using MiXCR and keeps one entry per CDR3 protein. Here the sample spans roughly 280,000 distinct CDR3 sequences, 8.2% being singletons. The sequenced material came from PBMCs or a T cell subset sorted from them (not recorded which). The receptors here all came from a young man who had mild COVID-19 (a few samples of this study predate the infection). Cell type and time point are not known. Each CDR3 is given with its conserved first and last residue. A D gene is named only where the DNA matches it firmly. Clone sizes are given selectively: once, few, many, or a class where the clone is expanded.

TGTGCCAGCAGCCCCCGGTTCCGTAACACTGAAGCTTTCTTT	CASSPRFRNTEAFF	14	TRBJ1-1	-	-	TRBV6-5
TGCAGCGTTGAAGGTATGGGATGGGACACTGAAGCTTTCTTT	CSVEGMGWDTEAFF	14	TRBJ1-1	many	-	TRBV29-1
TGCAGTGCTAGATCGGGTTTGGAGACCCAGTACTTC	CSARSGLETQYF	12	TRBJ2-5	-	-	TRBV20-1
TGTGCCAGCAGCTTAGGAACAGTTGTCTCCTACGAGCAGTACTTC	CASSLGTVVSYEQYF	15	TRBJ2-7	few	-	TRBV11-2
TGCAGTGCTAGAGGGGACGTAAACACCATATATTTT	CSARGDVNTIYF	12	TRBJ1-3	few	-	TRBV20-1
TGTGCCATCAGTGAGAGGACAGATGAAAAACTGTTTTTT	CAISERTDEKLFF	13	TRBJ1-4	-	-	TRBV10-3
TGTGCCAGCAGCCAATACCGGGGCAACTATGGCTACACCTTC	CASSQYRGNYGYTF	14	TRBJ1-2	-	-	TRBV3-1
TGTGCCAGCAGTTCGGGACTAGCGGCTAAACATGAGCAGTTCTTC	CASSSGLAAKHEQFF	15	TRBJ2-1	many	TRBD2	TRBV6-6
TGCGCCAGCAGCCAAGCGCGGAGGGGATATGGCTACACCTTC	CASSQARRGYGYTF	14	TRBJ1-2	few	-	TRBV4-3
TGTGCCAGCAGTTACCTGCGGACAGGAGGTTATGGCTACACCTTC	CASSYLRTGGYGYTF	15	TRBJ1-2	-	TRBD1	TRBV6-5
TGTGCCAGCAGCTACGGCAGCGGGGGACCTGAAGCTTTCTTT	CASSYGSGGPEAFF	14	TRBJ1-1	-	-	TRBV12-3/TRBV12-4
TGCGCCAGCAGCACCCCTCAGGGGAATGAGCAGTTCTTC	CASSTPQGNEQFF	13	TRBJ2-1	many	-	TRBV5-1
TGTGCCAGCAGCCCCCGCCCCTGGCTAGCGGGGGGCTCCTACAATGAGCAGTTCTTC	CASSPRPWLAGGSYNEQFF	19	TRBJ2-1	-	TRBD2	TRBV5-6
TGTGCCAGTAGTCGGAACGGGCGCACAGATACGCAGTATTTT	CASSRNGRTDTQYF	14	TRBJ2-3	few	-	TRBV19
TGCGCCAGCAGCCAAGACGGGGGGGCCAACGTCCTGACTTTC	CASSQDGGANVLTF	14	TRBJ2-6	-	-	TRBV4-3
TGTGCCAGCAGCTTGGAGGGCAGGGGGACCAAAAACATTCAGTACTTC	CASSLEGRGTKNIQYF	16	TRBJ2-4	many	TRBD1	TRBV5-4
TGTGCCAGCAGCGGAAGCAATGAAAAACTGTTTTTT	CASSGSNEKLFF	12	TRBJ1-4	few	-	TRBV6-2/TRBV6-3
TGCGCCAGCAGCCAAGGTTCGGATTGGGGACTAGTCTACGAGCAGTACTTC	CASSQGSDWGLVYEQYF	17	TRBJ2-7	-	TRBD2	TRBV4-3
TGTGCCAGCAGCTTAGCGGCGGATACGCAGTATTTT	CASSLAADTQYF	12	TRBJ2-3	many	-	TRBV7-2
TGCAGTGCTAGCCCCTCAGGGAGGGCCTATGGCTACACCTTC	CSASPSGRAYGYTF	14	TRBJ1-2	few	-	TRBV20-1